The clone carrying this T cell receptor (beta chain) is medium-sized (0.01 to 0.1%) in the sample. Its target is not known. This entry is derived from a study of metastatic and nonmetastatic thyroid tumors. Overall study context: Repertoires from blood and tumor or nodule tissue of malignant and benign thyroid patients were compared. General study findings and limits: Versus benign nodules, malignant thyroid tumors reportedly had significantly higher TCR beta diversity, in blood and tumor.

The CDR3 sequence is 14 residues long. Between the trimmed V and J ends, which lost 9 bases and 6 bases, there was a span of 20 bases. Germline CDR1 SNHLY, CDR2 FYNNEI. Per the authors' pipeline: Across clinicopathological groups, CDR3 differences served as the basis for building a distant-metastasis classifier for papillary thyroid cancer. TCRdb re-analyzed the PCR reads through MiXCR. The V and J calls shown here were made by TCRdb, not taken from the authors' results. In the table there are 24,000 or so clones, approximately 20% of which are singletons. Each patient went into thyroid surgery without having received any treatment.

The gene calls are TRBV2 and TRBJ1-2; tentative D call: TRBD1 (6 bases). What was sequenced was blood. This sequence originates from a male donor with papillary thyroid cancer or a benign thyroid nodule (not recorded which). Some clones in this sample may be carry-over from other donors' samples. The CDR3 region is CARPTGTVSDGYTF. For the CDR3, the DNA is TGTGCCAGGCCTACAGGGACGGTTTCGGATGGCTACACCTTC.